The clone carrying this TCR beta chain has only a few counts. What it binds is not known. Germline V CDR1 and CDR2: GTSNPN, SVGIG (reference sequence). This CDR3 spans 13 amino acids. The V end lost 5 bases, the J end lost 4 bases, and 14 bases lay between the germline ends. This sample stems from a study of naive and memory T cell subsets. Study-wide points: There was no ground truth to check naive and memory subset results.

The beta constant-region primer was an equimolar mix of two oligonucleotides covering TRBC1 and TRBC2. Ligated cDNA was amplified by four rounds of PCR with nested alpha and beta constant-region primers and SP2. TCRdb reprocessed the UMI-ligation and nested PCR reads via MiXCR and lists one record per CDR3 protein. This sample carries over 65,000 distinct CDR3 sequences, around 9% of them seen once, and the ten largest clones take roughly 1.2%. The sequenced sample consisted of naive CD8+ T cells from blood. V usage is TRBV30 and J usage is TRBJ1-1, with D unclear. The TCR was taken from a human donor in good health. This chain's CDR3 is CAWDRVEGTEAFF. CDR3 in DNA: TGTGCCTGGGATCGGGTCGAGGGCACTGAAGCTTTCTTT.